The 19 T cell receptor beta chains below come from one sample, sequenced in a study of tumor-infiltrating lymphocytes in primary liver carcinoma. Unsorted whole blood yielded blood RNA, and germline DNA was extracted as well. TCR beta cDNA came from approximately 540 ng total RNA, primed with a constant-region primer. What produced the TCR beta libraries was three nested multiplex PCR rounds using slightly modified ARM-PCR. TRBV1-TRBV30 forward primers paired with a C-beta reverse primer drove the first two PCR rounds, about 11 cycles each. One entry per CDR3 protein results from TCRdb running MiXCR on the multiplex PCR reads. This sample carries approximately 300,000 distinct CDR3 sequences, 50% to 70% of them seen once, and the ten largest clones take approximately 9%. Sequenced: peripheral blood. These receptors originate from a man between 35 and 55 years old with primary liver carcinoma and hepatitis B virus infection.

Details on this clonotype: The conserved closing phenylalanine or tryptophan is absent in this CDR3, likely reflecting a read error. The CDR3 sequence is CASSPLEGLRDEQFV. CDR3 DNA sequence: TGTGCCAGCAGCCCACTGGAGGGGCTTAGGGATGAGCAGTTCGTC. The chain is built from TRBV11-1 and TRBJ2-1, with TRBD2 as a possible D gene (6 bases). The CDR3 sequence is 15 residues long. Germline CDR1 SGHAT, CDR2 FQDESV (reference sequence). V was trimmed by 5 bases and J by 8 bases, leaving 19 bases between them.

Remarks on this clonotype: The junction shows a germline mismatch at one end, possibly a read error. The chain is built from TRBV29-1 and TRBJ1-1; no firm D call. Germline-derived CDR1 and CDR2 are SQVTM and ANQGSEA. There are 13 residues in the CDR3. The CDR3 region is CSVEGSGSTEASF. The CDR3 DNA follows: TGCAGCGTTGAGGGGTCGGGGAGCACTGAAGCTTCCTTT.

In this sample, this clonotype turned up many times. The V call is TRBV11-2, the J call TRBJ2-3; 11 positions agree with TRBD2. CDR1 and CDR2 from the germline V gene are SGHAT and FQNNGV. There are 15 residues in the CDR3. V trimming: 3 bases; J trimming: 4 bases; junction bases outside the gene matches: 3. The CDR3 bases are TGTGCCAGCAGCTTCCAACTAGCGGGAGCAGATACGCAGTATTTT. Translation gives CASSFQLAGADTQYF.

This chain uses TRBV11-2 with TRBJ2-1, with 11 bases identical to TRBD2. In germline, CDR1 is SGHAT, CDR2 FQNNGV. The CDR3 sequence is 15 residues long. With V trimmed by 9 bases and J by 9 bases, 13 bases remained unmatched. CDR3 in DNA: TGTGCCAGGAGCAGCACTAGCGGGAGCTATTCTGAGCAGTTCTTC. Translated, it gives CARSSTSGSYSEQFF.

This clonotype was picked up many times. The rearrangement uses TRBV4-3 and TRBJ2-2; TRBD1 matches 11 bases. The CDR3 is 15 residues long. The germline V gene has CDR1 LGHNA and CDR2 YSLEER. The V and J ends lost 5 bases and 5 bases, in that order; junction bases with no gene match: 4. DNA of the CDR3: TGCGCCAGCAGCGTCCGGGACAGGGGGACCGGGGAGCTGTTTTTT. This codes for CASSVRDRGTGELFF.

On this clonotype itself: The final CDR3 position lacks the conserved phenylalanine or tryptophan, pointing to a likely read error. The gene calls are TRBV11-2 and TRBJ1-2; the D is unclear. CDR3 length: 11 amino acids. Trimming stripped 9 bases from V and 8 bases from J, with 13 bases between. Germline V CDR1 and CDR2: SGHAT, FQNNGV. The CDR3 DNA reads as TGTGCCAGTACTCACCGTCAGGGCTACACCATC. Translation: CASTHRQGYTI.

The V gene is TRBV4-2, the J gene TRBJ2-1, with D tentatively TRBD1 or TRBD2 (6 bases each). Trimming removed 0 bases from V and 2 bases from J, with 17 bases in between. The CDR3 is 18 amino acids. CDR1 is LGHNA, CDR2 YNFKEQ, per germline. CDR3 region: CASSQDGGPRVPYNEQFF. CDR3 nucleotide sequence: TGTGCCAGCAGCCAAGATGGGGGGCCGCGGGTCCCCTACAATGAGCAGTTCTTC.

As concerns this clonotype: Germline and junction disagree at one end, which may indicate a read error. J is TRBJ2-1 and V is TRBV11-1; TRBD2 matches at 13 bases. Germline CDR1 SGHAT, CDR2 FQDESV (reference sequence). The CDR3 covers 16 residues. CDR3 loop: CASNQRTSGSWGEQFF. CDR3 coding DNA: TGTGCCAGCAACCAAAGGACTAGCGGGAGTTGGGGTGAGCAATTCTTC.

On this clonotype itself: An end of the junction does not agree with germline; a read error may underlie this. V usage is TRBV11-3 and J usage is TRBJ2-1; D gene uncertain. There are 16 residues in the CDR3. Germline V gives CDR1 SGHNT, CDR2 YENEEA. CDR3 loop: CASSPGLPESYNGQFF. In DNA, the CDR3 is TGTGCCAGCAGTCCCGGTTTGCCCGAGTCGTACAATGGGCAGTTCTTC. Full variable domain (rest looked up from reference TRBV11-3 and TRBJ2-1): EAGVVQSPRYKIIEKKQPVAFWCNPISGHNTLYWYLQNLGQGPELLIRYENEEAVDDSQLPKDRFSAERLKGVDSTLKIQPAELGDSAVYLCASSPGLPESYNGQFFGPGTRLTVL.

This clonotype was detected many times. V is TRBV30 and J is TRBJ2-5; D is possibly TRBD2 (6 bases). Germline loops: CDR1 GTSNPN, CDR2 SVGIG (reference sequence). Trimming removed 5 bases at V and 5 bases at J, with 18 bases between. The CDR3 sequence is 14 residues long. CDR3 DNA: TGTGCCTGGGGAGAATGGCGCGGGACGGAGACCCAGTACTTC. It codes for CAWGEWRGTETQYF. The full variable domain, with the rest looked up from reference TRBV30 and TRBJ2-5, is SQTIHQWPATLVQPVGSPLSLECTVEGTSNPNLYWYRQAAGRGLQLLFYSVGIGQISSEVPQNLSASRPQDRQFILSSKKLLLSDSGFYLCAWGEWRGTETQYFGPGTRLLVL.

Remarks on this clonotype: A much more abundant neighbour one base away suggests this may be a read error. DNA of the CDR3: TGCAGCGTTCAGGGGACGAACACCGGGGAGCTGCTTTTT. Translation gives CSVQGTNTGELLF. The chain has TRBV29-1 and TRBJ2-2; D may be TRBD1 (6 bases). CDR1 and CDR2 (germline): SQVTM, ANQGSEA. CDR3 length: 13 amino acids.

V gene TRBV24-1 combines with J gene TRBJ2-1; D perhaps matches TRBD2 (5 bases). V lost 1 base and J lost 5, with 14 bases in between. The CDR3 extends over 16 amino acids. CDR1 and CDR2 from the germline V gene are KGHDR and SFDVKD. The CDR3 sequence is CATSDFGERANNEQFF. In DNA form, the CDR3 reads TGTGCCACCAGTGATTTTGGGGAGCGAGCTAACAATGAGCAGTTCTTC.

A word on this clonotype: The junction shows a germline mismatch at one end, possibly a read error. The chain employs TRBV4-2 and TRBJ2-1, with 7 bases that match TRBD2. Germline loops: CDR1 LGHNA, CDR2 YNFKEQ. The CDR3 has 16 amino acids. The CDR3 is CASSSRLVGGYNEQLF. CDR3 coding DNA: TGCGCCAGCAGCTCTCGACTAGTGGGGGGGTACAATGAGCAGCTCTTC.

This clonotype was seen once. A read error may account for a junction end that differs from germline. The gene calls are TRBV29-1 and TRBJ2-2; a weak D match, TRBD1 (6 bases). The length of the CDR3 is 15 residues. Germline CDR1 reads SQVTM; CDR2 reads ANQGSEA. The CDR3 DNA follows: TGCAGCGCAGAACACCTGGGGGCCAACACAGGGGAGCTGTTTTTT. This encodes CSAEHLGANTGELFF.

The chain links TRBV5-1 to TRBJ2-2; either TRBD1 or TRBD2 may fit D (5 bases each). CDR3 size: 15 residues. V was pared by 4 bases and J by 3 bases, with 13 bases between. From germline, CDR1 is SGHRS and CDR2 YFSETQ. The CDR3 loop is CASSHGAPHTGELFF. The CDR3 nucleotides are TGCGCCAGCAGCCACGGGGCACCCCACACCGGGGAGCTGTTTTTT.

As for this clonotype: No conserved phenylalanine or tryptophan is present at the end of the CDR3, so a read error is the likely explanation. V is TRBV29-1 and J is TRBJ2-1, with a possible D match to TRBD2 (5 bases). Germline values: CDR1 SQVTM, CDR2 ANQGSEA. CDR3 length equals 16 residues. CDR3 sequence: CGVVGLRLSSYNEQFL. Written as DNA, the CDR3 is TGCGGCGTTGTAGGGCTCCGACTAAGCTCCTACAATGAGCAGTTCCTC.

Note on this clonotype: At one end, the junction sequence differs from germline, possibly due to a read error. The chain uses TRBV28 and TRBJ2-1, with D possibly TRBD2 on 6 matching bases. CDR3 length: 13 amino acids. The germline V gene has CDR1 MDHEN and CDR2 SYDVKM. This CDR3 reads CANSLMTSNEQFF. CDR3 bases: TGTGCCAACAGTTTAATGACTAGTAATGAGCAGTTCTTC.

On this clonotype: This may be a read error: a much more frequent sequence differs by one nucleotide. This sequence joins TRBV6-1 and TRBJ1-2; D remains unclear. The CDR3 sequence is 14 residues long. Trimming left V 5 bases short and J 8 bases short, with 18 bases between. CDR1 and CDR2 from the germline V gene are MNHNS and SASEGT. The DNA for the CDR3 is TGTGCCAGCAGTAAATCGGGGTTCTTCTCCGGCTACACCTTC. Protein product: CASSKSGFFSGYTF.

In the case of this clonotype: Just one base apart from a much larger clone, this may be a read error. The rearrangement uses TRBV4-3 and TRBJ2-7; D call uncertain. There are 14 residues in the CDR3. Germline CDR1 reads LGHNA; CDR2 reads YSLEER. V was cut by 0 bases and J by 3 bases, with 9 bases left in between. The chain's CDR3 is CASSQEGCHYEQYF. The DNA for the CDR3 is TGCGCCAGCAGCCAAGAGGGCTGCCACTACGAGCAGTACTTC.